The sequence of this T cell receptor beta chain was determined in a study of T cell responses to AZD1222 COVID-19 vaccine. The CDR3 is 15 amino acids. After removal of 4 bases from V and 7 bases from J, the junction contained 12 bases not matched to a gene. The germline V gene has CDR1 MNHEY and CDR2 SMNVEV (reference sequence). Measured with immunoSEQ multiplex PCR; TCRdb has only the in-frame clones, and not every one. The sample records more than 85,000 clones, roughly nine tenths being singletons. The specimen was peripheral blood, collected on day 0 of AZD1222 vaccination. V gene TRBV27 combines with J gene TRBJ2-7, with 8 bases matching TRBD2. The receptor was derived from an adult in good health. The CDR3 loop reads CASSSRWGGRSEQYF. In DNA, the CDR3 is TGTGCCAGCAGTTCCCGTTGGGGCGGGAGGAGTGAGCAGTACTTC.